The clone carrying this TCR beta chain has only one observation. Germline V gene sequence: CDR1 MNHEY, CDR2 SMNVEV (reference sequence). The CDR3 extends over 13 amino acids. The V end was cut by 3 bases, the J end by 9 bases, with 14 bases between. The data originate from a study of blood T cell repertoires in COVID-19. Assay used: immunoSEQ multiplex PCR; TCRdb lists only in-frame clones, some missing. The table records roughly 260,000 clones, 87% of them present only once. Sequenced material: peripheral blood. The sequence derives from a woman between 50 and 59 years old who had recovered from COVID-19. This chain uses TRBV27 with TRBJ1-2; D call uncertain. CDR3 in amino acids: CASSFGTTTSYTF. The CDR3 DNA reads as TGTGCCAGCAGTTTCGGCACTACTACGAGCTACACCTTC.